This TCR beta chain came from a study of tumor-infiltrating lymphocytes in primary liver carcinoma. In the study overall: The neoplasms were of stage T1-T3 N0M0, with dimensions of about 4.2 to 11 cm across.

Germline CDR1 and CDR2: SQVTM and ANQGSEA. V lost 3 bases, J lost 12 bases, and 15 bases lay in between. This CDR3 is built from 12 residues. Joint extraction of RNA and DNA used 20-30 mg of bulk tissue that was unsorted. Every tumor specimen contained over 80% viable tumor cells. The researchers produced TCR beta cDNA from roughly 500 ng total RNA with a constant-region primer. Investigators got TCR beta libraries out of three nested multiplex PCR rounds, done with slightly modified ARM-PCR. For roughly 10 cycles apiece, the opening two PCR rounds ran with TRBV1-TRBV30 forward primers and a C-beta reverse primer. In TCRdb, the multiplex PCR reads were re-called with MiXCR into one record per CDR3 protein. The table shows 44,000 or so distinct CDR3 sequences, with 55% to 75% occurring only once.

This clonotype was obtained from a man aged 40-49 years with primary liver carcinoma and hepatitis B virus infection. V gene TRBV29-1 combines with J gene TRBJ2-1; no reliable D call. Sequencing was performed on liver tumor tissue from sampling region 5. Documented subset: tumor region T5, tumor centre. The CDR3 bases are TGCAGCGTTGAGGATCACGACCGTGCGCAGTTCTTC. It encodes CSVEDHDRAQFF.